This TCR beta chain came from a study of blood T cell repertoires in COVID-19. Study information: Samples taken during acute and convalescent COVID-19 were collected in the United States, Italy and Spain. Nucleic acid was either cDNA or gDNA, and it came from T cells, B-cell-depleted T cells, or PBMCs.

Original processing methods: Nucleated cell number was recorded as an estimate derived from reference gene primer amplification. Measured with immunoSEQ multiplex PCR; TCRdb has only the in-frame clones, and not every one. V and J calls and clone size are as listed in that table; D and trimming were resolved from the DNA. The table records fewer than 120,000 clones, approximately 85% of them present only once. Germline lookup yields CDR1 SGDLS and CDR2 YYNGEE. The J segment lost 1 base and the V segment lost 3 bases, leaving 4 bases of the junction unmatched. The CDR3 loop spans 15 amino acids. The sequencing input was peripheral blood. This sequence originates from a woman aged 60 to 75 with acute or convalescent COVID-19. The chain uses TRBV9 and TRBJ1-1; the match to TRBD1 covers 9 bases. Here the CDR3 DNA reads TGTGCCAGCAGCGCCACAGGGGGCCGGAACACTGAAGCTTTCTTT. Its translation: CASSATGGRNTEAFF.